Listed below are T cell receptor beta chains from one sample, sequenced in a study of early T cells in non-severe SARS-CoV-2 infection. TCRdb re-derived calls from the 5' RACE reads in MiXCR, one entry per CDR3 protein. The data hold roughly 66,000 distinct CDR3 sequences, with approximately 9% observed a single time. Material: whole blood. Source of these receptors: an adult who was a healthcare worker with PCR-confirmed SARS-CoV-2 infection or an uninfected control (not recorded which). CDR3s include the opening cysteine and the closing phenylalanine or tryptophan. A D gene is named only where the DNA matches it firmly. Not every row has a clone size; where given, it reads once, few, many or a size class.

CDR3nt,CDR3aa,d_gene,abundance,j_gene,v_gene
TGTGCCAGCAGTTTGACCAGCACAGATACGCAGTATTTT,CASSLTSTDTQYF,-,many,TRBJ2-3,TRBV12-3/TRBV12-4
TGTGCCAGCAGTTTGGAGAGGACAGATACGCAGTATTTT,CASSLERTDTQYF,-,many,TRBJ2-3,TRBV12-3/TRBV12-4
TGTGCCAGCAGCTTAGGGGGTCCGACAGGGTCGACAGATACGCAGTATTTT,CASSLGGPTGSTDTQYF,TRBD1,many,TRBJ2-3,TRBV7-9
TGTGCCAGCTCACGTGAGGACAGGGTAGAGCAGTTCTTC,CASSREDRVEQFF,TRBD1,-,TRBJ2-1,TRBV18
TGTGCCAGCAGCTTGGACGGATCTGGGGCCAACGTCCTGACTTTC,CASSLDGSGANVLTF,-,few,TRBJ2-6,TRBV5-4
TGTGCCAGCAGCTTGGTTAGTACCTACGAGCAGTACTTC,CASSLVSTYEQYF,-,-,TRBJ2-7,TRBV5-6
TGTGCCAGTAGTACTTCGGGACAGTATGGCTACACCTTC,CASSTSGQYGYTF,TRBD1,many,TRBJ1-2,TRBV19
TGTGCCAGTAGTATTAGGCGCACCGGGGAGCTGTTTTTT,CASSIRRTGELFF,-,few,TRBJ2-2,TRBV19
TGTGCCAGCAAGGTACAGGGAGCAGATACGCAGTATTTT,CASKVQGADTQYF,-,-,TRBJ2-3,TRBV28
TGCGCCAGCAGCCAGACTAGCGGGAGTTACGAGCAGTACTTC,CASSQTSGSYEQYF,TRBD2,many,TRBJ2-7,TRBV4-1
TGTGCCAGCAGCCTCAGGACTAGCGGGAGGAGGAATGAGCAGTTCTTC,CASSLRTSGRRNEQFF,TRBD2,-,TRBJ2-1,TRBV5-4
TGTGCCAGCAGCCGCCGTGAACTAGCGGGAGGGAATGAGCAGTTCTTC,CASSRRELAGGNEQFF,TRBD2,-,TRBJ2-1,TRBV4-2
TGCAGTGCTAGAGCGTGGACAGGCGTCAATCAGCCCCAGCATTTT,CSARAWTGVNQPQHF,TRBD1,once,TRBJ1-5,TRBV20-1
TGTGCCAGCAGCCCCCGAGGAACTAACAACAATGAGCAGTTCTTC,CASSPRGTNNNEQFF,-,few,TRBJ2-1,TRBV7-9
TGTGCCAGCAGTTATGGGGATACGCAGTATTTT,CASSYGDTQYF,-,many,TRBJ2-3,TRBV6-2/TRBV6-3
TGTGCCAGCAGCGTAGGGGACAGCAACCAAGAGACCCAGTACTTC,CASSVGDSNQETQYF,TRBD1,-,TRBJ2-5,TRBV11-2
TGTGCCAGCCGCACAGGGGTGAACACTGAAGCTTTCTTT,CASRTGVNTEAFF,TRBD1,-,TRBJ1-1,TRBV27
TGTGCCAGCAGTTTACTCGACCCCGGACAGTATAATTCACCCCTCCACTTT,CASSLLDPGQYNSPLHF,-,many,TRBJ1-6,TRBV28